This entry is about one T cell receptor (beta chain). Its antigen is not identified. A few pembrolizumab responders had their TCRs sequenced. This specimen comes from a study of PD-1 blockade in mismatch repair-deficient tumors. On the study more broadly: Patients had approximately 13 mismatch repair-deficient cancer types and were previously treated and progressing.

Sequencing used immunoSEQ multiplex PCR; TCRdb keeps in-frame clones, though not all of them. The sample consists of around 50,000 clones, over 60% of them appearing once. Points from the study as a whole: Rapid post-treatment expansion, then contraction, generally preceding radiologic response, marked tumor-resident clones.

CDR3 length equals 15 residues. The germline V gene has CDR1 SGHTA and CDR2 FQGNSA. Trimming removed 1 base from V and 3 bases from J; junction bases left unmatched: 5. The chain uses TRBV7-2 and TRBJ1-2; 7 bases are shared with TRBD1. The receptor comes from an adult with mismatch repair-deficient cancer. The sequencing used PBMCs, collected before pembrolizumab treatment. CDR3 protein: CASSLEVGTDYGYTF. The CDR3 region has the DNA TGTGCCAGCAGCTTAGAGGTCGGGACAGACTATGGCTACACCTTC.